The 32 T cell receptor beta chains below were found in one sample sequenced in a study of cytomegalovirus exposure and HLA in healthy donors. Both 60 Vbeta primers and 13 Jbeta primers went into the PCR. TCRdb's copy holds only in-frame clones and misses some; the assay was immunoSEQ multiplex PCR. This sample has 210,000 or so clones, with about 85% found just once. Sequenced material: PBMCs. These receptors were obtained from a girl aged 2-10 years in good health and CMV-seronegative.

The chain recombines TRBV5-6 with TRBJ2-7, with 10 positions matching TRBD1. The J segment lost 4 bases and the V segment lost 4 bases, leaving 8 bases of the junction unmatched. Germline V CDR1 and CDR2: SGHDT, YYEEEE. The CDR3 extends over 15 amino acids. The CDR3 region has the DNA TGTGCCAGCAGCGGCGGGACAGGGGTCCAGTACGAGCAGTACTTC. Translation gives CASSGGTGVQYEQYF.

The chain joins TRBV10-3 to TRBJ1-1; D may be TRBD1 (5 bases). The germline V and J ends were trimmed by 0 bases and 2 bases, with 10 bases remaining between them. This CDR3 is 15 amino acids long. CDR1 is ENHRY and CDR2 is SYGVKD in the germline V gene. CDR3 loop: CAISESATANTEAFF. In DNA form, the CDR3 reads TGTGCCATCAGTGAGTCCGCGACAGCTAACACTGAAGCTTTCTTT.

The chain recombines TRBV7-9 with TRBJ2-2; maybe TRBD1 (6 bases). The length of the CDR3 is 15 residues. Germline V lookup: CDR1 SEHNR, CDR2 FQNEAQ (reference sequence). Trimming removed 5 bases from V and 3 bases from J, with 13 bases in between. The CDR3 loop is CASSIQGSDTGELFF. CDR3 nucleotide sequence: TGTGCCAGCAGCATTCAGGGGTCTGACACCGGGGAGCTGTTTTTT. Supplemented by reference TRBV7-9 and TRBJ2-2, the full variable domain reads DTGVSQNPRHKITKRGQNVTFRCDPISEHNRLYWYRQTLGQGPEFLTYFQNEAQLEKSRLLSDRFSAERPKGSFSTLEIQRTEQGDSAMYLCASSIQGSDTGELFFGEGSRLTVL.

In DNA, the CDR3 is TGTGCCAGCAGCCCCAAGAGCGGGAGTGAGACCCAGTACTTC. Translating gives CASSPKSGSETQYF. This chain uses TRBV11-2 with TRBJ2-5, with 8 bases lining up with TRBD2. Germline loops: CDR1 SGHAT, CDR2 FQNNGV. This CDR3 comprises 14 residues. Trimming removed 5 bases from V and 5 bases from J; junction bases left unmatched: 7.

This chain connects TRBV6-1 to TRBJ2-1; 7 nucleotides align to TRBD2. Trimming removed 2 bases from V and 2 bases from J; junction bases left unmatched: 18. The germline gives CDR1 MNHNS, CDR2 SASEGT. The CDR3 has 20 amino acids. In DNA, the CDR3 is TGTGCCAGCAGTGAACAATCTCGGGGGAGGGTACTTCGAGCCTACAATGAGCAGTTCTTC. Translated: CASSEQSRGRVLRAYNEQFF.

V is TRBV18 and J is TRBJ1-1, with unresolved D. The CDR3 sequence is 17 residues long. Trimming shortened V by 6 bases and J by 0 bases, and 20 bases separated the two germline ends. Germline V lookup: CDR1 KGHSH, CDR2 LQKENI. The CDR3 DNA sequence: TGTGCCAGCTCCCTCGTGGGGAAACCGGGGATGAACACTGAAGCTTTCTTT. This codes for CASSLVGKPGMNTEAFF.

This clone was counted a few times. The V call is TRBV10-3, the J call TRBJ1-5; weak D call: TRBD1 (6 bases). Germline V gene data show CDR1 as ENHRY and CDR2 as SYGVKD. V lost 6 bases and J 10 bases, leaving 16 bases between the germline ends. The length of the CDR3 is 13 residues. CDR3 DNA: TGTGCCATCAGCCCCTCTCACAGGGAACCCCAGCATTTT. This sequence encodes CAISPSHREPQHF.

This chain links TRBV10-1 with TRBJ2-7; TRBD2 might be the D (5 bases). V lost 0 bases and J lost 0, with 9 bases in between. The CDR3 totals 15 residues. CDR1 WNHNN and CDR2 SYGVQD come from the germline V gene (reference sequence). The CDR3 here is CASSESRASSYEQYF. CDR3 DNA: TGCGCCAGCAGTGAGTCGAGGGCCAGCTCCTACGAGCAGTACTTC.

This chain joins TRBV27 and TRBJ1-2; D is possibly TRBD1 (6 bases). Germline V CDR1 and CDR2: MNHEY, SMNVEV (reference sequence). V was cut by 10 bases and J by 1 base, with 19 bases left in between. This CDR3 has 15 residues. CDR3 region: CATGLGTFFNYGYTF. In DNA form, the CDR3 reads TGTGCCACCGGATTGGGGACATTTTTTAACTATGGCTACACCTTC.

This chain connects TRBV12-5 to TRBJ2-1; D remains unclear. The CDR3 has 16 amino acids. Trimming cost V 4 bases and J 6 bases, with 19 bases left between them. The germline V gene has CDR1 LGHNT and CDR2 FRNRAP. The CDR3 region has the DNA TGTGCTAGTGGTTCCATCCAGACTCGCAAGATCAATGAGCAGTTCTTC. The encoded protein is CASGSIQTRKINEQFF.

Worth noting for this clone: Additional DNA sequences in this sample encode the identical CDR3. The J gene is TRBJ2-3, the V gene TRBV6-5; TRBD1 matches at 9 bases. This CDR3 spans 15 amino acids. V shed 0 bases, J shed 5 bases, and the junction held 3 bases outside the gene matches. Germline CDR1 MNHEY, CDR2 SVGAGI. The CDR3 DNA follows: TGTGCCAGCAGTTACTCGGGACAGGGAGGAGATACGCAGTATTTT. This encodes CASSYSGQGGDTQYF.

The sample holds one count of this clone. The V gene is TRBV7-9, the J gene TRBJ2-7, with TRBD2 identical over 8 bases. The CDR3 extends over 13 amino acids. Germline CDR1 is SEHNR and CDR2 is FQNEAQ (reference sequence). V shed 6 bases, J shed 3 bases, and the junction held 4 bases outside the gene matches. This chain's CDR3 is CASRGLDFYEQYF. CDR3 sequence (DNA): TGTGCCAGCAGGGGACTAGATTTCTACGAGCAGTACTTC.

This clone was counted between two and nine times. This CDR3 reads CASSRGTGGNQPQHF. CDR3 sequence (DNA): TGCGCCAGCAGCCGCGGGACAGGAGGAAATCAGCCCCAGCATTTT. The J gene is TRBJ1-5, the V gene TRBV4-1; 8 bases agree with TRBD1. Germline V CDR1 and CDR2: MGHRA, YSYEKL. Trimming at V came to 4 bases and at J to 4 bases, leaving 6 bases not matched to a gene. The CDR3 runs to 15 residues.

The chain is built from TRBV19 and TRBJ2-7; possible D gene TRBD2, 6 bases. CDR3 size: 15 residues. Looked up from germline, CDR1 is LNHDA and CDR2 is SQIVND (reference sequence). Trimming shortened V by 2 bases and J by 1 base, and 12 bases separated the two germline ends. The CDR3 loop reads CASSIRGIPSYEQYF. Here the CDR3 DNA reads TGTGCCAGTAGTATACGGGGGATACCTTCCTACGAGCAGTACTTC.

This chain links TRBV10-3 with TRBJ1-1; a possible D gene is TRBD1 (6 bases). The length of the CDR3 is 17 residues. CDR1 ENHRY and CDR2 SYGVKD come from the germline V gene. The V end lost 4 bases, the J end lost 0 bases, and 18 bases lay between the germline ends. The CDR3 loop is CAISVGQLHFMNTEAFF. In DNA, the CDR3 is TGTGCCATCAGTGTAGGACAGCTTCACTTCATGAACACTGAAGCTTTCTTT.

This chain connects TRBV5-1 to TRBJ2-5; 14 bases align to TRBD2. The length of the CDR3 is 17 residues. The germline CDR1 and CDR2 sequences are SGHRS and YFSETQ. The V and J ends lost 4 bases and 5 bases, in that order; junction bases with no gene match: 10. In DNA, the CDR3 is TGCGCCAGCAGCCCAAGACTAGCGGGAGGGTTAAGGGAGACCCAGTACTTC. Its translation: CASSPRLAGGLRETQYF.

The chain recombines TRBV18 with TRBJ1-3; D remains ambiguous. V was cut by 3 bases and J by 0 bases, with 9 bases left in between. The germline CDR1 and CDR2 sequences are KGHSH and LQKENI. There are 15 residues in the CDR3. The CDR3 sequence is CASSPERSSGNTIYF. CDR3 bases: TGTGCCAGCTCACCGGAGAGGAGCTCTGGAAACACCATATATTTT.

The genes are TRBV6-6 and TRBJ2-3; 10 nucleotides match TRBD1. Trimming at V came to 8 bases and at J to 4 bases, leaving 0 bases not matched to a gene. The CDR3 is 12 amino acids. CDR1 MNHNY and CDR2 SVGAGI come from the germline V gene (reference sequence). The CDR3 spells CASGQGADTQYF. CDR3 in DNA: TGTGCCAGCGGACAGGGGGCAGATACGCAGTATTTT.

This clone was observed a few times. This chain joins TRBV13 and TRBJ2-7, with 13 bases that match TRBD2. V shed 4 bases, J shed 5 bases, and the junction held 11 bases outside the gene matches. The V gene's germline CDR1 is PRHDT and CDR2 FYEKMQ (reference sequence). This CDR3 comprises 17 residues. The CDR3 DNA is TGTGCCAGCAGCTCCGTGGGACTAGCGGGAAAGTGGCACGAGCAGTACTTC. Protein: CASSSVGLAGKWHEQYF. The whole variable domain, filled in from reference TRBV13 and TRBJ2-7, reads AAGVIQSPRHLIKEKRETATLKCYPIPRHDTVYWYQQGPGQDPQFLISFYEKMQSDKGSIPDRFSAQQFSDYHSELNMSSLELGDSALYFCASSSVGLAGKWHEQYFGPGTRLTVT.

There are a few counts of this clone. This rearrangement joins TRBV5-6 to TRBJ2-7, with D tentatively TRBD2 (6 bases). Trimming pared 2 bases from V and 6 bases from J, leaving 15 bases between. This CDR3 is 14 amino acids long. The germline CDR1 and CDR2 sequences are SGHDT and YYEEEE. CDR3 sequence: CASSFLAETGEQYF. The CDR3 coding sequence is TGTGCCAGCAGCTTCTTAGCGGAGACCGGCGAGCAGTACTTC.

V usage is TRBV27 and J usage is TRBJ1-1; 9 bases match TRBD1. The CDR3 is 14 residues long. After removal of 4 bases from V and 5 bases from J, the junction contained 5 bases not matched to a gene. The V gene's germline CDR1 is MNHEY and CDR2 SMNVEV (reference sequence). The CDR3 coding sequence is TGTGCCAGCAGTTCGACGACAGGGGGTACTGAAGCTTTCTTT. Protein sequence: CASSSTTGGTEAFF.

This chain connects TRBV5-6 to TRBJ2-3; maybe TRBD2 (5 bases). The germline CDR1 and CDR2 sequences are SGHDT and YYEEEE. The CDR3 extends over 14 amino acids. The ends were cut back, 4 bases at V and 3 bases at J, with 12 bases in the middle. This CDR3 reads CASSHSGATDTQYF. The CDR3 region has the DNA TGTGCCAGCAGCCACAGCGGAGCAACAGATACGCAGTATTTT.

The chain carries TRBV30 and TRBJ2-7; no reliable D call. Germline V gene sequence: CDR1 GTSNPN, CDR2 SVGIG (reference sequence). The CDR3 has 13 amino acids. V was cut by 2 bases and J by 2 bases, with 10 bases left in between. The CDR3 DNA is TGTGCCTGGAGTAGGTACAGTGCCTACGAGCAGTACTTC. Protein sequence: CAWSRYSAYEQYF.

This chain links TRBV5-1 with TRBJ2-2; D call uncertain. Trimming left V 2 bases short and J 0 bases short, with 17 bases between. The CDR3 totals 18 residues. In germline, CDR1 is SGHRS, CDR2 YFSETQ. CDR3 sequence: CASSFPDRDIANTGELFF. The DNA of the CDR3 is TGCGCCAGCAGCTTCCCCGACCGAGACATCGCGAACACCGGGGAGCTGTTTTTT.

This clone was found once. The chain links TRBV27 to TRBJ1-2, with D possibly TRBD1 on 5 matching bases. V shed 0 bases and J shed 5 bases, with 10 bases lying between them. Germline V gene data show CDR1 as MNHEY and CDR2 as SMNVEV (reference sequence). The length of the CDR3 is 14 residues. The CDR3, as DNA: TGTGCCAGCAGTTTATCGAGGGGAGGATATGGCTACACCTTC. Translation: CASSLSRGGYGYTF.

The chain links TRBV5-1 to TRBJ1-4; TRBD1 might be the D (5 bases). CDR1 is SGHRS and CDR2 is YFSETQ in the germline V gene. The CDR3 covers 15 residues. The ends were cut back, 0 bases at V and 2 bases at J, with 8 bases in the middle. The CDR3 sequence: CASSLAGFTNEKLFF. CDR3 sequence (DNA): TGCGCCAGCAGCTTGGCAGGGTTCACTAATGAAAAACTGTTTTTT.

The chain recombines TRBV18 with TRBJ1-4, with D perhaps TRBD1 (5 bases). The CDR3 extends over 13 amino acids. V lost 0 bases and J 7 bases, leaving 6 bases between the germline ends. Germline CDR1 and CDR2: KGHSH and LQKENI. The CDR3 nucleotides are TGTGCCAGCTCACCACCGGGGGGTGAAAAACTGTTTTTT. Residues: CASSPPGGEKLFF.

This clone was counted a few times. The genes are TRBV7-9 and TRBJ1-2; D gene unclear. Germline loops: CDR1 SEHNR, CDR2 FQNEAQ (reference sequence). This CDR3 region has 16 residues. V dropped 7 bases and J dropped 7 bases, with 25 bases sitting between them. CDR3 bases: TGTGCCAGCACCTACGGGGTCGCTGCTTTCTTTTTTGGCTACACCTTC. This encodes CASTYGVAAFFFGYTF. The full variable domain, completed using reference TRBV7-9 and TRBJ1-2, is DTGVSQNPRHKITKRGQNVTFRCDPISEHNRLYWYRQTLGQGPEFLTYFQNEAQLEKSRLLSDRFSAERPKGSFSTLEIQRTEQGDSAMYLCASTYGVAAFFFGYTFGSGTRLTVV.

The rearrangement uses TRBV6-4 and TRBJ2-3; possible D gene TRBD1, 5 bases. V was clipped by 0 bases and J by 0 bases, with 10 bases between them. The CDR3 sequence is 16 residues long. Germline V gives CDR1 MRHNA, CDR2 SNTAGT. CDR3 residues: CASSDSAGLSTDTQYF. CDR3 nucleotides: TGTGCCAGCAGTGACTCGGCAGGGCTAAGCACAGATACGCAGTATTTT.

The CDR3 protein is CASSSTGGRGSPLHF. In DNA, the CDR3 is TGTGCCAGCAGCAGTACCGGGGGGCGCGGATCACCCCTCCACTTT. The chain carries TRBV11-2 and TRBJ1-6, with a weak D call TRBD1 (6 bases). The CDR3 is 15 residues long. Germline V lookup: CDR1 SGHAT, CDR2 FQNNGV. Trimming cost V 5 bases and J 10 bases, with 18 bases left between them.

V gene TRBV30 combines with J gene TRBJ1-1, with D possibly TRBD1 on 6 matching bases. V dropped 4 bases and J dropped 0 bases, with 18 bases sitting between them. The germline V gene encodes CDR1 GTSNPN and CDR2 SVGIG (reference sequence). CDR3 length: 16 amino acids. The CDR3 region has the DNA TGTGCCTGGAAACTTAGGACAGTCCGCATGAACACTGAAGCTTTCTTT. Encoded protein: CAWKLRTVRMNTEAFF.

The gene calls are TRBV5-1 and TRBJ2-3; D might be TRBD2 (6 bases). This CDR3 contains 13 residues. CDR1 is SGHRS, CDR2 YFSETQ, per germline. V was pared by 2 bases and J by 3 bases, with 7 bases between. The CDR3 coding sequence is TGCGCCAGCAGCTTCGGGAGAACAGATACGCAGTATTTT. This encodes CASSFGRTDTQYF.